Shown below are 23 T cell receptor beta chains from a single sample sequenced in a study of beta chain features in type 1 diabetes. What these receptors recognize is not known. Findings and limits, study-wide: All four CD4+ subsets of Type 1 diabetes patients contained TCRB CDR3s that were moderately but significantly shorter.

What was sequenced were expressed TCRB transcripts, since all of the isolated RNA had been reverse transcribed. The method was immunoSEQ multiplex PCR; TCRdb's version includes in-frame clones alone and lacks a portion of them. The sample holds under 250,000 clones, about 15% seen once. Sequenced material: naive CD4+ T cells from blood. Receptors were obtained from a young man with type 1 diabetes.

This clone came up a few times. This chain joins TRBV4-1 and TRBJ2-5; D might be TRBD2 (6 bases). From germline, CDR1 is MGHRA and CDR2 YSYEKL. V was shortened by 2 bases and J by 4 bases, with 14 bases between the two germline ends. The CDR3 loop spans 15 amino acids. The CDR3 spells CASSQTSLGGETQYF. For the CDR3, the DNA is TGCGCCAGCAGCCAAACTTCCTTGGGGGGAGAGACCCAGTACTTC.

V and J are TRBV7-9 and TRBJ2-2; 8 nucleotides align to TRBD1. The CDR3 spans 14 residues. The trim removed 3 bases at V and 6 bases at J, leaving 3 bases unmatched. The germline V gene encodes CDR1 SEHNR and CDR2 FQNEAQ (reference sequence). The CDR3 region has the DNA TGTGCCAGCAGCTTCACAGGGGGTCCCGGGGAGCTGTTTTTT. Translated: CASSFTGGPGELFF.

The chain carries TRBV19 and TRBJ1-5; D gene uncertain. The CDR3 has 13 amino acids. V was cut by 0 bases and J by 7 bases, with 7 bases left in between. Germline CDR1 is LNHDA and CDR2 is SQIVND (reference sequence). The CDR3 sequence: CASSIEAGQPQHF. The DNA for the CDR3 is TGTGCCAGTAGTATAGAGGCAGGCCAGCCCCAGCATTTT.

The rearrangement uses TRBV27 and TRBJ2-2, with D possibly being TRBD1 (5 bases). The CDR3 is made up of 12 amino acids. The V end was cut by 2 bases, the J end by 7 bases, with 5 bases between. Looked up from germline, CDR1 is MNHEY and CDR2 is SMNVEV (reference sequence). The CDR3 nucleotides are TGTGCCAGCAGTTTAAGGGGCGGGGAGCTGTTTTTT. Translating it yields CASSLRGGELFF.

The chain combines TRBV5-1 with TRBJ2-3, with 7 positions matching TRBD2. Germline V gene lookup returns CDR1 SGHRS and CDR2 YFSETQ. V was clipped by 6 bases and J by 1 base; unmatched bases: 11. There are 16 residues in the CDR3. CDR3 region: CASTWDGAGGTDTQYF. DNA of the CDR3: TGCGCCAGCACCTGGGACGGGGCGGGAGGCACAGATACGCAGTATTTT.

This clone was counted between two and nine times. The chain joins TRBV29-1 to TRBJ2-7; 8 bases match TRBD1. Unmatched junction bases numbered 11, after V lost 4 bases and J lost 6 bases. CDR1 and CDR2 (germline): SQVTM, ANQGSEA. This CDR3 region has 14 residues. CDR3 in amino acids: CSVGGTGESLEQYF. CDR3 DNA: TGCAGCGTTGGCGGGACAGGCGAATCCCTCGAGCAGTACTTC.

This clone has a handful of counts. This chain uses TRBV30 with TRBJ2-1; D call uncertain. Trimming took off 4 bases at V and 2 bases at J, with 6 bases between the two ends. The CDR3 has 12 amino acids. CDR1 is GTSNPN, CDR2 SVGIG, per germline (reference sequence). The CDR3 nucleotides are TGTGCCTGGACTCTACCCTACAATGAGCAGTTCTTC. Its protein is CAWTLPYNEQFF.

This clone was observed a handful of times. The CDR3 loop is CASSLDRGRVNEQFF. CDR3 nucleotides: TGTGCCAGCAGCCTGGACAGGGGGCGCGTGAATGAGCAGTTCTTC. The chain uses TRBV28 and TRBJ2-1; 11 bases match TRBD1. Trimming cost V 6 bases and J 7 bases; bases outside gene matches: 8. The CDR3 contains 15 residues. The germline V gene encodes CDR1 MDHEN and CDR2 SYDVKM.

CDR3 nucleotides: TGTGCCAGCAGTGAAGGTGCGGGAGTGTGGTACAATGAGCAGTTCTTC. Its translation is CASSEGAGVWYNEQFF. V is TRBV25-1 and J is TRBJ2-1, with 7 bases fitting TRBD2. Unmatched junction bases numbered 8, after V lost 2 bases and J lost 4 bases. This CDR3 comprises 16 residues. CDR1 and CDR2 (germline): MGHDK, SYGVNS.

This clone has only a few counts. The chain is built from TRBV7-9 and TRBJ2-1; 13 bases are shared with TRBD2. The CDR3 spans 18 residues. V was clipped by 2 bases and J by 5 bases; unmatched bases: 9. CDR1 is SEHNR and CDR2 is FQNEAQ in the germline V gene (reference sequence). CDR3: CASSLSGGGLAGHNEQFF. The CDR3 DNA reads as TGTGCCAGCAGCTTAAGCGGCGGGGGACTAGCGGGGCACAATGAGCAGTTCTTC.

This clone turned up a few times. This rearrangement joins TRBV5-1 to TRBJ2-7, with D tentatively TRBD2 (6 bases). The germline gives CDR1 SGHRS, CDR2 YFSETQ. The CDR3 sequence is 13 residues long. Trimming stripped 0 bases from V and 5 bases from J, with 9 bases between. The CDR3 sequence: CASSLVGEDEQYF. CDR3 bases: TGCGCCAGCAGCTTGGTAGGGGAGGACGAGCAGTACTTC.

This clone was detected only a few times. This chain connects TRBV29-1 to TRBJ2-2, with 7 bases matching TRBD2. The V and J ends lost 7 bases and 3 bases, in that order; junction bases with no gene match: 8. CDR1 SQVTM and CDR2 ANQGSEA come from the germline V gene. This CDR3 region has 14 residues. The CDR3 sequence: CSAGTNPYTGELFF. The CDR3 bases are TGCAGCGCAGGGACTAACCCTTACACCGGGGAGCTGTTTTTT.

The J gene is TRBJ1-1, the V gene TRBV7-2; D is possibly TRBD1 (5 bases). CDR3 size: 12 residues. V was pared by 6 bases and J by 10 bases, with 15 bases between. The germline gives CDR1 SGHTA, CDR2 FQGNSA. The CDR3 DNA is TGTGCCAGCAGTGGGGCGGGGGGAGGAGCTTTCTTT. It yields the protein CASSGAGGGAFF.

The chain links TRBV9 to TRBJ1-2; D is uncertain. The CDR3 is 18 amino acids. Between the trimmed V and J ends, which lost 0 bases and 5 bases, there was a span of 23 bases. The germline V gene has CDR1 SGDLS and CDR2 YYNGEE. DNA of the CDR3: TGTGCCAGCAGCGTAGGAGGGCGAATAGGGCCACCCCATTATGGCTACACCTTC. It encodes CASSVGGRIGPPHYGYTF. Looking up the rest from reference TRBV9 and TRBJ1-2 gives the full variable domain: DSGVTQTPKHLITATGQRVTLRCSPRSGDLSVYWYQQSLDQGLQFLIQYYNGEERAKGNILERFSAQQFPDLHSELNLSSLELGDSALYFCASSVGGRIGPPHYGYTFGSGTRLTVV.

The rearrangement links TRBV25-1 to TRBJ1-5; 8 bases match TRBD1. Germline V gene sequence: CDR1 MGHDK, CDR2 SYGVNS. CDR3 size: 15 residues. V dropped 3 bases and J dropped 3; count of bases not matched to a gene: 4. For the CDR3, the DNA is TGTGCCAGCAGTGACGACAGGGGTTTCAATCAGCCCCAGCATTTT. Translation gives CASSDDRGFNQPQHF.

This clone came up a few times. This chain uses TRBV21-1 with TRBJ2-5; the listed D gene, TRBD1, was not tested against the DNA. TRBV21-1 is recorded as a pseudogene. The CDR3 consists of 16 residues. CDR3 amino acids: CASSRGLPWGGETQYF. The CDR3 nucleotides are TGTGCCAGCAGCAGGGGGCTGCCTTGGGGTGGAGAGACCCAGTACTTC.

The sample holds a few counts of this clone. The CDR3 region is CASSMEPPGVAGFSNTQYF. In DNA, the CDR3 is TGTGCCAGTAGTATGGAGCCCCCAGGAGTAGCGGGGTTTTCAAATACGCAGTATTTT. This chain links TRBV19 with TRBJ2-3, with 8 nucleotides matching TRBD2. Germline V lookup: CDR1 LNHDA, CDR2 SQIVND (reference sequence). This CDR3 comprises 19 residues. V lost 3 bases, J lost 7 bases, and 21 bases stayed unmatched.

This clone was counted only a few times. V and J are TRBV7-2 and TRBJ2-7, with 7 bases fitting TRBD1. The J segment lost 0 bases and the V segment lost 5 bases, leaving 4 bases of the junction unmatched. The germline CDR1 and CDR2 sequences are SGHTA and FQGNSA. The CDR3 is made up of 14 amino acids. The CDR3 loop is CASSQDRNSYEQYF. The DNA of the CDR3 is TGTGCCAGCAGCCAGGACAGGAACTCCTACGAGCAGTACTTC.

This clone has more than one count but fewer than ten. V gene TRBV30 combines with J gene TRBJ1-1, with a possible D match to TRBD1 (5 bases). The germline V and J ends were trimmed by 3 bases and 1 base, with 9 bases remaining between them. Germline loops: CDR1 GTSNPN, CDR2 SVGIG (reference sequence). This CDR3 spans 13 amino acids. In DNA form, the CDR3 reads TGTGCCTGGAGAATACAGGAGAACACTGAAGCTTTCTTT. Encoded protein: CAWRIQENTEAFF.

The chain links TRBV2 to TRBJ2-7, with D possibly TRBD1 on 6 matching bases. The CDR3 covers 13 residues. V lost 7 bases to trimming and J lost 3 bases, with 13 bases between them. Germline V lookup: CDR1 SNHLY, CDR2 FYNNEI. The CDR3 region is CASTDGQNYEQYF. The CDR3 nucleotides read TGTGCCAGCACCGACGGACAGAACTACGAGCAGTACTTC.

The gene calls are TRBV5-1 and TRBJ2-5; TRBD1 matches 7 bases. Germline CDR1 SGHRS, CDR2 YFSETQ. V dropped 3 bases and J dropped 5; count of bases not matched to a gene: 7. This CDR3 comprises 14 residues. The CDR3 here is CASSSPDRKETQYF. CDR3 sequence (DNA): TGCGCCAGCAGCTCACCGGACAGGAAGGAGACCCAGTACTTC.

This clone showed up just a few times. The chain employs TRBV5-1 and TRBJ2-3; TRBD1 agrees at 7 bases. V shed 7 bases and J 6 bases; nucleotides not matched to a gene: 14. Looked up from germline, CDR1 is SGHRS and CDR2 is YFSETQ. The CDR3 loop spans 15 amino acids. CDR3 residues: CASGLPGQPLDTQYF. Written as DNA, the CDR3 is TGCGCCAGCGGCCTACCGGGACAGCCGCTGGATACGCAGTATTTT.

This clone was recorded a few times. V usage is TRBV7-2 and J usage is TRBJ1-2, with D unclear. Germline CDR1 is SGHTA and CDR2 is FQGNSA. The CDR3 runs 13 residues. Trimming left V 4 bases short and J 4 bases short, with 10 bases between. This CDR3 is CASSSTAVYGYTF. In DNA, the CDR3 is TGTGCCAGCAGCTCAACAGCTGTCTATGGCTACACCTTC. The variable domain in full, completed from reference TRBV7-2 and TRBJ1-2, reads GAGVSQSPSNKVTEKGKDVELRCDPISGHTALYWYRQSLGQGLEFLIYFQGNSAPDKSGLPSDRFSAERTGGSVSTLTIQRTQQEDSAVYLCASSSTAVYGYTFGSGTRLTVV.